This TCR beta chain was sequenced during a study of T cell responses to AZD1222 COVID-19 vaccine. Whole-study findings and limits: The CD4 TCRs associated with vaccination extended across spike and predominated at 160-218 and 743-854. Close to half of all spike-specific TCRs reportedly target regions of the variants that are unmutated. The study sampled repertoires only after the peak T cell response.

TCRdb's copy holds only in-frame clones and misses some; the assay was immunoSEQ multiplex PCR. The profile shows roughly 85,000 clones, approximately 91% of them singletons. The germline V gene has CDR1 SGHRS and CDR2 YFSETQ. The CDR3 spans 15 residues. Between the trimmed V and J ends, which lost 5 bases and 1 base, there was a span of 15 bases. Notes on this clone: The antigen is unknown.

The V and J genes are TRBV5-1 and TRBJ1-1; D is possibly TRBD1 (5 bases). This receptor was identified in an adult in good health. The sequenced sample was peripheral blood, obtained on day 0 of MenACWY control vaccination. The CDR3 nucleotides read TGCGCCAGCAGTCCAGGGCTCGGCGGGAACACTGAAGCTTTCTTT. Translated, it gives CASSPGLGGNTEAFF.